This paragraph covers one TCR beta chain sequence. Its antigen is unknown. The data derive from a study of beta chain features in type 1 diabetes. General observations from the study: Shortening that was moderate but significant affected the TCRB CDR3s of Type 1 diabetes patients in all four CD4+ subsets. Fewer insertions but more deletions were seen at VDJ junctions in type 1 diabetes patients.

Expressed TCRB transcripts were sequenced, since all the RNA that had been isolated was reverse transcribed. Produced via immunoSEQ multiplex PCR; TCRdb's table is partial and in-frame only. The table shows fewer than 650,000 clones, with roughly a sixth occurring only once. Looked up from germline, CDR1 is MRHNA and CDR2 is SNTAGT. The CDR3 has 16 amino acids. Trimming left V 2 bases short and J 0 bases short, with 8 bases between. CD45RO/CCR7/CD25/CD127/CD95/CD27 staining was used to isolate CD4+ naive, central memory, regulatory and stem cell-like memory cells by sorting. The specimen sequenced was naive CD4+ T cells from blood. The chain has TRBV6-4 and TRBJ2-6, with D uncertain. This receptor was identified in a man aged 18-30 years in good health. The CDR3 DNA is TGTGCCAGCAGTGACAGGCCCACCTCTGGGGCCAACGTCCTGACTTTC. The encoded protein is CASSDRPTSGANVLTF.